Included here is one TCR beta chain sequence, with context. These data come from a study of T cell responses to AZD1222 COVID-19 vaccine. The V gene lost 0 bases and the J gene lost 2 bases, with 8 bases spanning the gap. This CDR3 region has 14 residues. Per the germline V gene, CDR1 is LGHNA and CDR2 is YSLEER. Using immunoSEQ multiplex PCR, the repertoire was profiled, and TCRdb retains in-frame clones only, with some absent. The sample carries about 90,000 clones, around 90% recorded once. Sequences were derived from peripheral blood, sampled on day 0 of MenACWY control vaccination. This chain uses TRBV4-3 with TRBJ2-7, with D maybe TRBD1 (6 bases). The origin of this receptor is an adult in good health. The DNA for the CDR3 is TGCGCCAGCAGCCAAGAACAGGGAACCTACGAGCAGTACTTC. It translates to CASSQEQGTYEQYF.